The clone carrying this T cell receptor (beta chain) turned up a few times. The antigen is unknown. The CDR3 extends over 14 amino acids. Per the germline V gene, CDR1 is MNHEY and CDR2 is SMNVEV (reference sequence). V dropped 4 bases and J dropped 2; count of bases not matched to a gene: 1. Library construction involved attaching unique molecular identifiers to individual cDNA molecules, which allowed quantitative, reproducible TCR counting. Original methodology: The median was roughly 100,000 TCRs per sample, ranging roughly 20,000 to 750,000. TCRdb reprocessed the RACE reads via MiXCR and lists one record per CDR3 protein. TCRdb, not the original authors, processed these V and J calls. The data hold some 78,000 distinct CDR3 sequences, with 8.6% observed a single time. Time point given: healthy volunteer bleed at 6 weeks. Total RNA was isolated from whole blood that had not been fractionated. These data come from a study of human T cells and chemical hapten exposure. Study-level background: Per-sample TCR yields varied mainly from small pooled library volume differences.

Points from the study as a whole: Among TCRs, those above 1 in 1000 frequency were unaffected by DPC sensitization.

Sequencing used whole blood. The genes are TRBV27 and TRBJ2-7; 11 bases map to TRBD1. This receptor was identified in a male donor in good health. Some clones in this sample may be carry-over from other donors' samples. For the CDR3, the DNA is TGTGCCAGCAGTTCGGGACAGGGGGCCTACGAGCAGTACTTC. It codes for CASSSGQGAYEQYF.